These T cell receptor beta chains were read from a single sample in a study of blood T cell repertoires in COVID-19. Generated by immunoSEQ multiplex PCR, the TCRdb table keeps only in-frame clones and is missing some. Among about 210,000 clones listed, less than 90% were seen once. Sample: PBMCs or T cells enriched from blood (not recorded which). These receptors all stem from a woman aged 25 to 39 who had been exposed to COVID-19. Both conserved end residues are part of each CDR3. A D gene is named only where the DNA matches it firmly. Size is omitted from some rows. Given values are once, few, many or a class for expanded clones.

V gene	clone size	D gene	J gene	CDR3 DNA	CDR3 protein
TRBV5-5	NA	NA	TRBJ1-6	TGTGCCAGCAGCTTTGAGGGTAGGGATTCACCCCTCCACTTT	CASSFEGRDSPLHF
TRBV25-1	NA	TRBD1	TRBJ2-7	TGTGCCAGCAGTGACCACCACCCGAGGGACAGTGGCTACGAGCAGTACTTC	CASSDHHPRDSGYEQYF
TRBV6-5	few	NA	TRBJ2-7	TGTGCCAGCAGTAATAAGGTTGCAGGGGCCTACGAGCAGTACTTC	CASSNKVAGAYEQYF
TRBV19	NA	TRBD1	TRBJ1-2	TGTGCCAGTAGTATCACGGGACAGGACCTCTATGGCTACACCTTC	CASSITGQDLYGYTF
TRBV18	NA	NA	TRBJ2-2	TGTGCCAGCTCACCATTCCCGGCGGACTATACGAACACCGGGGAGCTGTTTTTT	CASSPFPADYTNTGELFF
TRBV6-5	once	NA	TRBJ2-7	TGTGCCAGCTCAGGGTTCCAAAGCTACGAGCAGTACTTC	CASSGFQSYEQYF
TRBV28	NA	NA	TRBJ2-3	TGTGCCAGCAGACCCCCCGGGGAGGATACGCAGTATTTT	CASRPPGEDTQYF
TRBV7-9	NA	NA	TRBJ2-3	TGTGCCAGCAGCTTATACTTCGGGGGCACAGATACGCAGTATTTT	CASSLYFGGTDTQYF
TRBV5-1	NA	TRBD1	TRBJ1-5	TGCGCCAGCAGCTTGGGGGACAGGAATCAGCCCCAGCATTTT	CASSLGDRNQPQHF
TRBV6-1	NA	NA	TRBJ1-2	TGTGCCAGCAGTGAATCCCCAGGTCGGGGCTACACCTTC	CASSESPGRGYTF
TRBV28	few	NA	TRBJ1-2	TGTGCCAGCAGCCTAGCACTGACGGGGTATGGCTACACCTTC	CASSLALTGYGYTF
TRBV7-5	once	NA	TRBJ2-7	TGTGCCAGGAGAGTACAGGATACCTACGAGCAGTACTTC	CARRVQDTYEQYF
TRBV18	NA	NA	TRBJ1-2	TGTGCCAGCTCATCGGGACACGGCGCTAACTATGGCTACACCTTC	CASSSGHGANYGYTF
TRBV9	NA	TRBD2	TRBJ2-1	TGTGCCAGCAGCGTAGGTGGTAGCGGGGGGGCAGTTGAGCAGTTCTTC	CASSVGGSGGAVEQFF
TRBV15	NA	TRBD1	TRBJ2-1	TGTGCCACCAGCATAGAACAGGGGGCCTACAATGAGCAGTTCTTC	CATSIEQGAYNEQFF
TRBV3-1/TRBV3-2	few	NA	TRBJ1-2	TGTGCCAGCAGCCAGGGTGGCCCCAGCGCCCTTGGCTACACCTTC	CASSQGGPSALGYTF